This T cell receptor (beta chain) was recovered during a study of shared clonotypes between healthy human individuals. Repertoires were generated with immunoSEQ multiplex PCR, while TCRdb's copy carries only in-frame clones and drops some. The sample consists of some 2,000,000 clones, 85% to 95% of them appearing once. Caucasian adults living in Nashville, Tennessee, provided all samples. The authors divided CD4+ cells into CD45RA+ naive and CD45RA-negative memory subsets. Trimming took 6 bases from V and 10 from J, leaving 27 bases between them. The CDR3 is 16 residues long. CDR1 and CDR2 from the germline V gene are SGHAT and FQNNGV.

The TCR comes from a man between 18 and 35 years old in good health. Sequences were obtained from naive CD4+ T cells sorted from blood. Regarding subset: CD45RA+ positively selected. V usage is TRBV11-2 and J usage is TRBJ1-1; D might be TRBD1 (6 bases). As DNA, the CDR3 is TGTGCCAGCAGTTCACCTTCAGGGGCGAATACCTTAGGAGCTTTCTTT. Its translation: CASSSPSGANTLGAFF.